This T cell receptor beta chain was obtained from a study of OX40 agonist ivuxolimab in advanced cancers. CDR1 is SEHNR, CDR2 FQNEAQ, per germline (reference sequence). This CDR3 has 15 residues. J was trimmed by 1 base and V by 0 bases; bases with no gene match: 2. The assay was immunoSEQ multiplex PCR, and TCRdb's table has in-frame clones only and misses some. The table lists over 100,000 clones, approximately 92% of them singletons. The receptor was isolated from an adult with an advanced solid tumor such as melanoma, head and neck, liver or kidney cancer. The chain links TRBV7-9 to TRBJ1-1; 7 nucleotides line up with TRBD1. The specimen comprised CD4+ or CD8+ T cells sorted from blood, sampled in a trial of the OX40 agonist ivuxolimab. The CDR3 DNA follows: TGTGCCAGCAGCTTAGCGGCAGGGGGGAACACTGAAGCTTTCTTT. It yields the protein CASSLAAGGNTEAFF.